The present TCR beta chain was sequenced within a study of T cells after yellow fever vaccination. General study findings and limits: Though weaker, the secondary response peaked faster, on day 5 versus 15. Bulk-population clonotypes that are abundant could appear as contaminants in FACS-sorted repertoires. Few clonotypes appeared in both CD4 and CD8 compartments.

Germline CDR1 is MNHEY and CDR2 is SVGEGT. Deletions cut 0 bases from V and 4 bases from J, with 0 bases between. The CDR3 is 11 amino acids. For this clonotype: No antigen is known for it.

A process of 5'RACE template switching, which added a universal primer site and UMIs, was used to make TCR cDNA. One entry per CDR3 protein, called by TCRdb with MiXCR from the 5' RACE reads. The sample has about 68,000 distinct CDR3 sequences; less than 8.5% are singletons. Material: CD8+ T cells sorted from PBMCs, obtained approximately 47 days after the first yellow fever vaccination. The sequence was obtained from a man aged 18 to 30 who received the YFV17D yellow fever vaccine. The chain links TRBV6-2 or TRBV6-3 to TRBJ1-1; D is undetermined. The CDR3 sequence is CASSYSTEAFF. The CDR3 DNA reads TGTGCCAGCAGTTACTCCACTGAAGCTTTCTTT.